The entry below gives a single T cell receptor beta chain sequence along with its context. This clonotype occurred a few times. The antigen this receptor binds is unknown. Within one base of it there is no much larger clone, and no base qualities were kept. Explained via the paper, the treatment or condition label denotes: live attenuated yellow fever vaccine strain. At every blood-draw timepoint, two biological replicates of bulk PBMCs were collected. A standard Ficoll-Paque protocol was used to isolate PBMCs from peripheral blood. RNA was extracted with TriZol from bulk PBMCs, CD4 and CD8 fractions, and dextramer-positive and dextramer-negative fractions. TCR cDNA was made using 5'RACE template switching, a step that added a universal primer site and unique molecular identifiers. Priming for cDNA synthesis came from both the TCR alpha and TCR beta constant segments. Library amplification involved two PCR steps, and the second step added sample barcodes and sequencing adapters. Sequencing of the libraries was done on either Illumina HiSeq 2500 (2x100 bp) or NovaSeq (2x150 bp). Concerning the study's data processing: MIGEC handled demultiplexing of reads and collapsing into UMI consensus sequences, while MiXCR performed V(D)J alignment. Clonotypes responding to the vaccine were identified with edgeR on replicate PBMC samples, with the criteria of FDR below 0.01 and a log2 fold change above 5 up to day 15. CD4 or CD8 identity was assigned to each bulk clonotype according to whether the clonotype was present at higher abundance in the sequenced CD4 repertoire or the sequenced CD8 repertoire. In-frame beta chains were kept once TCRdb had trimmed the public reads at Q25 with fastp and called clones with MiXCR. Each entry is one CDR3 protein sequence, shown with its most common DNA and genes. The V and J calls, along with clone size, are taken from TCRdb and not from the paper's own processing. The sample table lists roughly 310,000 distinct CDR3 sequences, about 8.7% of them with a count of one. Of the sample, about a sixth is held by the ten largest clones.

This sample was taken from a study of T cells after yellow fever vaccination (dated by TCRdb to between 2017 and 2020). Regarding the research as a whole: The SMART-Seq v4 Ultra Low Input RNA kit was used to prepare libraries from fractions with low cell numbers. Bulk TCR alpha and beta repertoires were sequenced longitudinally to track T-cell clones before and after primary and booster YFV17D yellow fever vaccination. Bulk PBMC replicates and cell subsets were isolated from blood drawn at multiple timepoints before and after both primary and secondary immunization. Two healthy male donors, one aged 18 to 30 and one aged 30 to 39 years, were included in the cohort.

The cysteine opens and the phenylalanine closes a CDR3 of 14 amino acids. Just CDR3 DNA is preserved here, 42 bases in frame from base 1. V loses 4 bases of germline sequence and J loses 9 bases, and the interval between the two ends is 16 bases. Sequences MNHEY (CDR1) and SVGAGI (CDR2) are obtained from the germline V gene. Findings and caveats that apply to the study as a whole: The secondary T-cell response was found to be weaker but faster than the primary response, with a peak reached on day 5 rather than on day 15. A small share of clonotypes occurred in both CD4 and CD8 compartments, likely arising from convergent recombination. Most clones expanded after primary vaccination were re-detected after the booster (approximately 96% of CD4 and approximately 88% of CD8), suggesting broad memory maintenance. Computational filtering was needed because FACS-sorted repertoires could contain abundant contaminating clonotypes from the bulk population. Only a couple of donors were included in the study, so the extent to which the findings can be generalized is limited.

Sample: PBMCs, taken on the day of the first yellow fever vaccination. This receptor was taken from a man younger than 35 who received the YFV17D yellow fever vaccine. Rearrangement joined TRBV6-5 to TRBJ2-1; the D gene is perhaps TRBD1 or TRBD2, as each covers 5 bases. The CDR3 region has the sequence CASSWDPGRREQFF. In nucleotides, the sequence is TGTGCCAGCAGTTGGGACCCCGGTCGGCGTGAGCAGTTCTTC.